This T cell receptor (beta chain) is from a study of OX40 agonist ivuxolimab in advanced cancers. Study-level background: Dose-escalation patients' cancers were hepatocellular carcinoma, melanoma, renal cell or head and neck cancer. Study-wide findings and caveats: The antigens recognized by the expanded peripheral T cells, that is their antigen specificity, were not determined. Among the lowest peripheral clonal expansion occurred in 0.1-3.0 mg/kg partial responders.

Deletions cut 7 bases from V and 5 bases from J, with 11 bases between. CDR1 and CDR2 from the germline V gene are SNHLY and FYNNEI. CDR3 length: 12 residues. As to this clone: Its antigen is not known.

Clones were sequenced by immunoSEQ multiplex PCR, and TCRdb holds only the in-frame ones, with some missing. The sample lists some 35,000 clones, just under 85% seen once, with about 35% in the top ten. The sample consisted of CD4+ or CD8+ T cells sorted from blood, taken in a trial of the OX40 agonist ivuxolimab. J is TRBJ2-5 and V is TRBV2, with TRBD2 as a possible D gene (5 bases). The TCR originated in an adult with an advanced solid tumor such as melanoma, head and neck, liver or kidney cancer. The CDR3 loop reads CASNLQRETQYF. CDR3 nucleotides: TGTGCCAGCAATCTACAGCGGGAGACCCAGTACTTC.